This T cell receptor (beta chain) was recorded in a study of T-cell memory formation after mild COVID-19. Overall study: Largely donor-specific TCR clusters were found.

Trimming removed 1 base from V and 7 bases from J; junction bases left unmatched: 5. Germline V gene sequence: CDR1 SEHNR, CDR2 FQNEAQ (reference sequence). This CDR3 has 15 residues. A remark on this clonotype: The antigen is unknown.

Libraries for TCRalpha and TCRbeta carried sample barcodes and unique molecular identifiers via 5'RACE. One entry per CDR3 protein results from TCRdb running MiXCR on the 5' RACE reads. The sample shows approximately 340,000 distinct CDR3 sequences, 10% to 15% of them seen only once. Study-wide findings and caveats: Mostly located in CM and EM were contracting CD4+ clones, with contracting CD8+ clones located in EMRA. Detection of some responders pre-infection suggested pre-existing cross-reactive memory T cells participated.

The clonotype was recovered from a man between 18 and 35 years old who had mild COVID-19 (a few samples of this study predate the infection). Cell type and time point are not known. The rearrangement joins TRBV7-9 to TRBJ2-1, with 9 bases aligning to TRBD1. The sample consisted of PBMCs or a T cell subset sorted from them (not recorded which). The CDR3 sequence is CASSLVGTGINEQFF. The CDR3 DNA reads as TGTGCCAGCAGCTTAGTGGGGACAGGGATAAATGAGCAGTTCTTC.